This is a list of T cell receptor beta chains from one sample in a study of blood T cells in healthy people across ages. Using its own MiXCR run on the 5' RACE reads, TCRdb lists one record per CDR3 protein. Here the sample spans roughly 500,000 distinct CDR3 sequences, 25% to 30% being singletons. The sequencing sample was made of blood. All receptors derive from a woman aged 65 to 85 in good health. The CDR3 runs from the conserved cysteine through the conserved F or W. The size entry is marked missing in some rows and otherwise reads once, few, many or a size class.

size | V | CDR3
NA | TRBV7-9 | CASSFPGPKLFF
few | TRBV12-3/TRBV12-4 | CASSSGPGVTYNEQFF
few | TRBV27 | CASSGRDRGRYGYTF
NA | TRBV7-2 | CASSSQTSGAGELFF
NA | TRBV20-1 | CSARTSPSADTQYF
many | TRBV5-1 | CASSVGTGGTGELFF
few | TRBV4-1 | CASSGQAPGGNTIYF
NA | TRBV5-1 | CASSLWGTSGNNEQFF
NA | TRBV6-6 | CASKVGGGAETQYF
NA | TRBV19 | CASSIFGTAPTYEQYF
once | TRBV5-1 | CASSSGDSPLHF
few | TRBV5-1 | CASSLAPTGINEQFF
NA | TRBV9 | CASSVGAGPSREKLFF
NA | TRBV20-1 | CSAEDRTGRLKGYTF
NA | TRBV18 | CASSPPGQTYGYTF
NA | TRBV12-3/TRBV12-4 | CASSPQGEIYGYTF
NA | TRBV27 | CASSQGENSPLHF
few | TRBV20-1 | CSARGSERGNEQFF
NA | TRBV7-2 | CASSLGVSGGEKLFF
few | TRBV30 | CAWSPTVNGKLFF
NA | TRBV5-6 | CASSFSRASYGYTF
NA | TRBV6-6 | CASSDSGSWNEQYF
few | TRBV9 | CASSVVEIGETQYF
NA | TRBV10-3 | CATARGKGANEKLFF
NA | TRBV6-5 | CASREHRGYYGYTF
few | TRBV10-3 | CAISAGRASGYTF
few | TRBV25-1 | CASSLPGGYGYTF
NA | TRBV20-1 | CSVVGGNQPQHF
few | TRBV19 | CASRSVGRNTEAFF
NA | TRBV6-1 | CASTVGHEGYTF
many | TRBV5-1 | CASAGHNEQFF
NA | TRBV11-1 | CTSRTGAWETQYF
NA | TRBV15 | CATSRGGEGYTF
NA | TRBV6-1 | CASSEIGARSGNTIYF
NA | TRBV21-1 | CASSLPTSGSTDTQYF
few | TRBV12-3/TRBV12-4 | CASRWGGLGNQPQHF
NA | TRBV20-1 | CSAPTGPIANEQFF
NA | TRBV4-1 | CASSQWESFTGELFF
NA | TRBV12-3/TRBV12-4 | CASSLGETGNTIYF
few | TRBV7-2 | CASSPGRGTSGGAETQYF
few | TRBV10-3 | CANRDRLDQPQHF
many | TRBV12-3/TRBV12-4 | CASSLEGLPERGQYF